Listed below are T cell receptor beta chains from one sample, sequenced in a study of early stage breast cancer tumors. The repertoire was sequenced with immunoSEQ multiplex PCR; TCRdb's copy has only in-frame clones and lacks some. The sample holds 55,000 to 70,000 clones; 65% to 85% are singletons and the top ten take approximately 4.8%. Sequencing was done on a sample of blood. These receptors were obtained from a person aged 35-49 years with breast cancer. Each CDR3 is given with its conserved first and last residue. A D gene is named only where the DNA matches it firmly. Some rows mark clone size as missing; the rest say once, few, many or name a class of expanded clone.

J gene	V gene	D gene	clone size	CDR3 protein	CDR3 DNA
TRBJ1-2	TRBV19	-	-	CASSMAGTDSNYGYTF	TGTGCCAGTAGTATGGCAGGAACTGATTCTAACTATGGCTACACCTTC
TRBJ2-7	TRBV4-1	-	few	CASSPQGRSEQYF	TGCGCCAGCAGCCCCCAAGGCCGGTCGGAGCAGTACTTC
TRBJ2-5	TRBV4-2	-	-	CASSQGGFQETQYF	TGTGCCAGCAGCCAAGGGGGGTTCCAAGAGACCCAGTACTTC
TRBJ2-7	TRBV28	-	once	CALKGGHEQYF	TGTGCCCTAAAGGGGGGCCACGAGCAGTACTTC
TRBJ2-3	TRBV30	TRBD2	-	CAWSVAGIADTQYF	TGTGCCTGGAGTGTAGCGGGAATTGCAGATACGCAGTATTTT
TRBJ2-2	TRBV29-1	-	-	CSVGDTNTGELFF	TGCAGCGTTGGAGACACGAACACCGGGGAGCTGTTTTTT
TRBJ2-2	TRBV11-3	TRBD2	-	CASSPRTSGIFTGELFF	TGTGCCAGCAGCCCTCGGACTAGCGGGATTTTCACCGGGGAGCTGTTTTTT
TRBJ2-7	TRBV5-8	TRBD2	-	CASSPRLAGIYEQYF	TGTGCCAGCAGCCCTCGGCTAGCGGGAATCTACGAGCAGTACTTC
TRBJ2-5	TRBV30	-	-	CAWSVREPETQYF	TGTGCCTGGAGTGTACGGGAGCCAGAGACCCAGTACTTC
TRBJ2-7	TRBV28	-	-	CASSLIWGDEQYF	TGTGCCAGCAGTTTAATCTGGGGTGACGAGCAGTACTTC
TRBJ1-5	TRBV19	-	-	CASRYRERQPQHF	TGTGCCAGTAGATACAGGGAAAGGCAGCCCCAGCATTTT
TRBJ2-2	TRBV7-8	TRBD1	few	CASSSSGGYTGELFF	TGTGCCAGCAGCTCGTCAGGGGGTTACACCGGGGAGCTGTTTTTT
TRBJ2-7	TRBV7-2	TRBD2	-	CASSPLPGGEQYF	TGTGCCAGCAGCCCCTTGCCGGGGGGGGAGCAGTACTTC
TRBJ2-3	TRBV7-2	TRBD2	-	CASSLQGLAKYTDTQYF	TGTGCCAGCAGCTTGCAGGGACTAGCGAAATACACAGATACGCAGTATTTT
TRBJ2-1	TRBV7-9	TRBD2	-	CASSLPGTSGSNEQFF	TGTGCCAGCAGCTTACCAGGGACTAGCGGGAGTAATGAGCAGTTCTTC
TRBJ2-3	TRBV4-2	TRBD1	-	CASSRGGGARDTQYF	TGTGCCAGCAGCAGAGGGGGCGGAGCCCGAGATACGCAGTATTTT
TRBJ1-5	TRBV2	-	-	CASSRGSSNQPQHF	TGTGCCAGCAGTCGGGGATCTAGCAATCAGCCCCAGCATTTT
TRBJ2-2	TRBV11-1	TRBD2	-	CASMRLAGNTGELFF	TGTGCCAGCATGAGGCTAGCGGGGAACACCGGGGAGCTGTTTTTT
TRBJ1-5	TRBV30	-	-	CAWDREGYQPQHF	TGTGCCTGGGACAGAGAGGGGTATCAGCCCCAGCATTTT
TRBJ1-6	TRBV6-6	-	-	CASLDSHNSPLHF	TGTGCCAGCCTTGACAGTCATAATTCACCCCTCCACTTT
TRBJ2-7	TRBV5-6	-	-	CASSLGQGAYEQYF	TGTGCCAGCAGCTTGGGGCAGGGAGCCTACGAGCAGTACTTC
TRBJ2-7	TRBV29-1	TRBD1	-	CSVATGALLETYEQYF	TGCAGCGTCGCCACAGGGGCCCTACTAGAAACCTACGAGCAGTACTTC
TRBJ2-7	TRBV7-8	-	-	CASSFEGPLEQYF	TGTGCCAGCAGCTTTGAGGGCCCTCTCGAGCAGTACTTC
TRBJ2-5	TRBV5-6	TRBD1	once	CASRATGGEETQYF	TGTGCCAGCAGAGCGACAGGGGGCGAAGAGACCCAGTACTTC
TRBJ2-3	TRBV5-4	TRBD2	-	CASSFRAGVNTDTQYF	TGTGCCAGCAGCTTTCGGGCGGGAGTTAACACAGATACGCAGTATTTT
TRBJ1-5	TRBV7-8	-	-	CASSLLGQPQHF	TGTGCCAGCAGCTTACTGGGACAGCCCCAGCATTTT
TRBJ1-4	TRBV29-1	TRBD1	-	CSVRDRGNEKLFF	TGCAGCGTTCGGGACAGGGGCAATGAAAAACTGTTTTTT
TRBJ2-7	TRBV9	-	-	CASSVEAIDYEQYF	TGTGCCAGCAGCGTAGAAGCTATCGACTACGAGCAGTACTTC
TRBJ2-7	TRBV9	-	-	CASSVGGLSYEQYF	TGTGCCAGCAGCGTGGGGGGCCTCTCCTACGAGCAGTACTTC
TRBJ2-1	TRBV7-3	TRBD2	-	CASSRKGGGLAGDNEQFF	TGTGCCAGCAGCCGGAAGGGTGGCGGACTAGCGGGGGACAATGAGCAGTTCTTC
TRBJ1-1	TRBV5-1	TRBD1	-	CASSYLGQGRAFF	TGCGCCAGCAGCTATCTCGGACAGGGGAGAGCTTTCTTT
TRBJ2-1	TRBV4-1	TRBD2	-	CASSRGLAGYNEQFF	TGCGCCAGCAGCCGAGGACTAGCGGGCTACAATGAGCAGTTCTTC
TRBJ2-3	TRBV27	TRBD2	-	CASSSAGGPPDTQYF	TGTGCCAGCAGTTCAGCGGGAGGGCCTCCAGATACGCAGTATTTT
TRBJ2-7	TRBV5-1	TRBD2	-	CASSPGTSSPEQYF	TGCGCCAGCAGTCCCGGGACTAGCAGTCCCGAGCAGTACTTC
TRBJ1-5	TRBV29-1	-	-	CSVRTAGGQPQHF	TGCAGCGTTCGGACCGCCGGAGGTCAGCCCCAGCATTTT
TRBJ2-2	TRBV14	-	-	CASRWTNDTGELFF	TGTGCCAGCAGGTGGACTAATGACACCGGGGAGCTGTTTTTT
TRBJ2-7	TRBV29-1	-	-	CSVSGESYEQYF	TGCAGCGTTTCAGGAGAATCCTACGAGCAGTACTTC
TRBJ2-7	TRBV19	-	-	CASSPRTTLTLEQYF	TGTGCCAGTAGTCCTCGGACAACACTAACTCTCGAGCAGTACTTC
TRBJ2-7	TRBV21-1	-	-	CASSREGKTGEQYF	TGTGCCAGCAGCAGGGAGGGAAAAACTGGGGAGCAGTACTTC
TRBJ1-3	TRBV20-1	TRBD1	once	CSATGGDTIYF	TGCAGTGCTACAGGGGGTGACACCATATATTTT
TRBJ2-5	TRBV5-1	TRBD2	-	CASSLGLAGGETQYF	TGCGCCAGCAGCTTGGGACTAGCGGGAGGAGAGACCCAGTACTTC
TRBJ1-2	TRBV6-6	-	-	CASSYADRIYGYTF	TGTGCCAGCAGTTACGCCGACCGAATCTATGGCTACACCTTC
TRBJ2-2	TRBV6-1	TRBD2	-	CASSGLVTTGELFF	TGTGCCAGCAGCGGACTAGTAACTACCGGGGAGCTGTTTTTT
TRBJ1-3	TRBV7-2	TRBD1	-	CASITEGATRNTIYF	TGTGCCAGCATCACCGAGGGGGCAACAAGAAACACCATATATTTT
TRBJ1-2	TRBV7-9	TRBD1	-	CASSSATGTGVYGYTF	TGTGCCAGCAGCTCTGCGACCGGGACAGGAGTCTATGGCTACACCTTC
TRBJ1-2	TRBV4-1	TRBD1	-	CASSPDRANYGYTF	TGCGCCAGCAGCCCGGACAGGGCTAACTATGGCTACACCTTC